The T cell receptor (beta chain) under discussion was sequenced for a study of control samples from healthy donors and cancer patients. Germline V CDR1 and CDR2: SQVTM, ANQGSEA. The CDR3 length is 13 residues. V was trimmed by 7 bases and J by 6 bases, leaving 18 bases between them. Clones were read by immunoSEQ multiplex PCR, and TCRdb kept only the in-frame ones, dropping some. This table holds roughly 370,000 clones, 75% to 95% found once. The chain couples TRBV29-1 to TRBJ1-1; tentative D call: TRBD1 (5 bases). The TCR sequence derives from a man aged 40-49 years with head and neck cancer. The sample taken for sequencing was PBMCs. The CDR3 nucleotides read TGCAGCGCCGAGGGGAGCGGAGTCGCTGAAGCTTTCTTT. Amino acids: CSAEGSGVAEAFF. Supplemented by reference TRBV29-1 and TRBJ1-1, the full variable domain reads SAVISQKPSRDICQRGTSLTIQCQVDSQVTMMFWYRQQPGQSLTLIATANQGSEATYESGFVIDKFPISRPNLTFSTLTVSNMSPEDSSIYLCSAEGSGVAEAFFGQGTRLTVV.